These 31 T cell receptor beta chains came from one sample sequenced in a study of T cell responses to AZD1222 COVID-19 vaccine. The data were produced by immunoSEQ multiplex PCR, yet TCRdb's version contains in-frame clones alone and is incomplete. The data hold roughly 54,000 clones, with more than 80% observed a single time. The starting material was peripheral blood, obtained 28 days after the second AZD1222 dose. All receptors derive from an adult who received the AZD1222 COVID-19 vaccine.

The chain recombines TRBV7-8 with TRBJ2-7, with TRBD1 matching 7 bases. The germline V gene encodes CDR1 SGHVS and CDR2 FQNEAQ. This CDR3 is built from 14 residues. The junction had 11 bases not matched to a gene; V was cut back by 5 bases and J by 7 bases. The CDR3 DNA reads TGTGCCAGCAGCCTGGACAGGACAAGGGGTGAGCAGTACTTC. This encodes CASSLDRTRGEQYF.

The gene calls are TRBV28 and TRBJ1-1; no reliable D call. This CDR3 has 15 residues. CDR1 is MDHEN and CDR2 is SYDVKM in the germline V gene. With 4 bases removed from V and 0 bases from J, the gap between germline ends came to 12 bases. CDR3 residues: CASSSTAALNTEAFF. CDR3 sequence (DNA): TGTGCCAGCAGTTCTACGGCCGCCCTGAACACTGAAGCTTTCTTT.

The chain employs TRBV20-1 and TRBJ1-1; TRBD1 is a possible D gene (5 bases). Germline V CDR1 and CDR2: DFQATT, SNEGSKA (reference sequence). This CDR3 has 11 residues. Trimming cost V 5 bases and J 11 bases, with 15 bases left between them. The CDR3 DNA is TGCAGTGCTGGACCCGCCCAGGGCGCTTTCTTT. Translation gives CSAGPAQGAFF.

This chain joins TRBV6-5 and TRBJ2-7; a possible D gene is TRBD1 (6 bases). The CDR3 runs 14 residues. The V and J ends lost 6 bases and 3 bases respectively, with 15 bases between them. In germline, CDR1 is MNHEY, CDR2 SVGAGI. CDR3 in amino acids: CASSLQPDSYEQYF. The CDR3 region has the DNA TGTGCCAGCAGCCTACAGCCGGACAGCTACGAGCAGTACTTC.

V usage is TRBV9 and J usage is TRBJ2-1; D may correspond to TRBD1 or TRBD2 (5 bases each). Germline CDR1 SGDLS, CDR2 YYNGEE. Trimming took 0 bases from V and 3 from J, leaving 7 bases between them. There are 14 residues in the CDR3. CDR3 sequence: CASSVGGVYNEQFF. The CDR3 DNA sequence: TGTGCCAGCAGCGTAGGAGGGGTCTACAATGAGCAGTTCTTC. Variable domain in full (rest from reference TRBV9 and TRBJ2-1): DSGVTQTPKHLITATGQRVTLRCSPRSGDLSVYWYQQSLDQGLQFLIQYYNGEERAKGNILERFSAQQFPDLHSELNLSSLELGDSALYFCASSVGGVYNEQFFGPGTRLTVL.

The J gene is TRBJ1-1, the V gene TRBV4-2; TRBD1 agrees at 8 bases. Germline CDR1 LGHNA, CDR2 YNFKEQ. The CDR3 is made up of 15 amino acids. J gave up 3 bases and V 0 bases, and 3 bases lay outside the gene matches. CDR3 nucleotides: TGTGCCAGCAGCCAAGAAGGACAGGGTCACACTGAAGCTTTCTTT. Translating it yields CASSQEGQGHTEAFF.

CDR3 residues: CASSFGDSSGNTIYF. CDR3 DNA sequence: TGTGCCAGCAGCTTCGGCGACAGTTCTGGAAACACCATATATTTT. The chain is built from TRBV11-3 and TRBJ1-3, with D tentatively TRBD1 (5 bases). Trimming removed 3 bases at V and 1 base at J, with 10 bases between. Germline V gene sequence: CDR1 SGHNT, CDR2 YENEEA. CDR3 length: 15 residues.

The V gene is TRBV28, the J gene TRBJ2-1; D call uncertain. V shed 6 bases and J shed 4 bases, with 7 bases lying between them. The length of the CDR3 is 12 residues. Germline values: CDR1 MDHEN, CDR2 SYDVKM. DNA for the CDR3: TGTGCCAGCAGCGAATCGTACAATGAGCAGTTCTTC. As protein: CASSESYNEQFF.

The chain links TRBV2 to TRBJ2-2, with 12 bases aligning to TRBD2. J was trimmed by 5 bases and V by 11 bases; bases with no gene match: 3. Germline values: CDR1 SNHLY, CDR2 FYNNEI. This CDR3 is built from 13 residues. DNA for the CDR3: TGTGCCGGGGGGACTAGCGGGACCGGGGAGCTGTTTTTT. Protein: CAGGTSGTGELFF.

The CDR3 region is CASSIGTGMNTEAFF. CDR3 DNA sequence: TGTGCCAGTAGTATCGGGACAGGAATGAACACTGAAGCTTTCTTT. This chain connects TRBV19 to TRBJ1-1, with 8 bases matching TRBD1. From germline, CDR1 is LNHDA and CDR2 SQIVND (reference sequence). With V trimmed by 3 bases and J by 0 bases, 3 bases remained unmatched. The length of the CDR3 is 15 residues.

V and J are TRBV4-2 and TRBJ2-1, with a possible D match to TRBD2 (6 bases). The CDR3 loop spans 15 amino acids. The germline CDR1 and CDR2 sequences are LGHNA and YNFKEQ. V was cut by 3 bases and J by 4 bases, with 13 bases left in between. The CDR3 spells CASSHPGLSYNEQFF. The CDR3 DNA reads TGTGCCAGCAGCCATCCGGGACTCAGTTACAATGAGCAGTTCTTC.

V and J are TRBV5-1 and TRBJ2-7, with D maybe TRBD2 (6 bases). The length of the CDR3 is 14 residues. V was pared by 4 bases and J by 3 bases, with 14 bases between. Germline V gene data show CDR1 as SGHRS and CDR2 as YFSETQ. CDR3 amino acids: CASSPTGGRYEQYF. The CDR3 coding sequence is TGCGCCAGCAGCCCTACCGGAGGGCGCTACGAGCAGTACTTC.

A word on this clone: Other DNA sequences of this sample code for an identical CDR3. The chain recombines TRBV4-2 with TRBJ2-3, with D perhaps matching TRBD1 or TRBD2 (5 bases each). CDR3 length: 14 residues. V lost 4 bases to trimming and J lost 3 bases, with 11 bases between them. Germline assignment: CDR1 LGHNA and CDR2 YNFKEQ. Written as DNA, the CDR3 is TGTGCCAGCAGCCCCGGGACGCGTACAGATACGCAGTATTTT. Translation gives CASSPGTRTDTQYF.

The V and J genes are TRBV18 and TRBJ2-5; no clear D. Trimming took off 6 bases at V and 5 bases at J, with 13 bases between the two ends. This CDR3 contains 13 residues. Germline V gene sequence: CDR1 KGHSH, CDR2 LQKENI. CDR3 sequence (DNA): TGTGCCAGCTCTCCCAGGACGAGGGAGACCCAGTACTTC. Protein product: CASSPRTRETQYF. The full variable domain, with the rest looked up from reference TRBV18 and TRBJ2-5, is NAGVMQNPRHLVRRRGQEARLRCSPMKGHSHVYWYRQLPEEGLKFMVYLQKENIIDESGMPKERFSAEFPKEGPSILRIQQVVRGDSAAYFCASSPRTRETQYFGPGTRLLVL.

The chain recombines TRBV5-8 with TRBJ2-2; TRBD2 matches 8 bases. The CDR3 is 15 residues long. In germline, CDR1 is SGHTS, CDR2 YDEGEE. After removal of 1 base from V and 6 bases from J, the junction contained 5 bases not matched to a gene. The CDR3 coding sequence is TGTGCCAGCAGCTTGAGCGGGAGAAGGTCCGGGGAGCTGTTTTTT. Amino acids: CASSLSGRRSGELFF. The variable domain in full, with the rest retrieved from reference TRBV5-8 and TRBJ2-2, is EAGVTQSPTHLIKTRGQQATLRCSPISGHTSVYWYQQALGLGLQFLLWYDEGEERNRGNFPPRFSGRQFPNYSSELNVNALELEDSALYLCASSLSGRRSGELFFGEGSRLTVL.

CDR3 sequence: CASSPQRGATNEKLFF. Here the CDR3 DNA reads TGTGCCAGCTCACCACAGAGGGGGGCAACTAATGAAAAACTGTTTTTT. The chain employs TRBV18 and TRBJ1-4; tentatively, D is TRBD1 (6 bases). The V gene lost 1 base and the J gene lost 0 bases, with 9 bases spanning the gap. Germline values: CDR1 KGHSH, CDR2 LQKENI. This CDR3 contains 16 residues.

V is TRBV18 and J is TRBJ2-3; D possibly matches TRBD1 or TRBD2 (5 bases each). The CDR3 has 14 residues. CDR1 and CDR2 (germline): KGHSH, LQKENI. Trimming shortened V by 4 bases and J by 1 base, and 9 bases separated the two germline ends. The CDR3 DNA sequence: TGTGCCAGCTCACGGGGGTTCGGCACAGATACGCAGTATTTT. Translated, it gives CASSRGFGTDTQYF. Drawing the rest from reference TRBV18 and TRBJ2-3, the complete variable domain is NAGVMQNPRHLVRRRGQEARLRCSPMKGHSHVYWYRQLPEEGLKFMVYLQKENIIDESGMPKERFSAEFPKEGPSILRIQQVVRGDSAAYFCASSRGFGTDTQYFGPGTRLTVL.

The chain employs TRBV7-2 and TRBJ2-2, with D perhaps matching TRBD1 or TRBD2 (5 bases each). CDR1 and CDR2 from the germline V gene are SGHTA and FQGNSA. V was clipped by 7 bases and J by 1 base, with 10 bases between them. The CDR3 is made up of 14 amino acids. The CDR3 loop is CASTRDLNTGELFF. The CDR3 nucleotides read TGTGCCAGCACTCGGGACCTGAACACCGGGGAGCTGTTTTTT. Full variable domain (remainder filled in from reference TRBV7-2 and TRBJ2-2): GAGVSQSPSNKVTEKGKDVELRCDPISGHTALYWYRQSLGQGLEFLIYFQGNSAPDKSGLPSDRFSAERTGGSVSTLTIQRTQQEDSAVYLCASTRDLNTGELFFGEGSRLTVL.

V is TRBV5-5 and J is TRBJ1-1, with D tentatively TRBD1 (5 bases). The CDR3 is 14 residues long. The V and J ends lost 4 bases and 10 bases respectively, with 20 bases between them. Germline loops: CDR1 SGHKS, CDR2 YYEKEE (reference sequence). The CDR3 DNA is TGTGCCAGCAGCCTTGGCGGGGCGTCCCGAGGAGCTTTCTTT. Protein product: CASSLGGASRGAFF.

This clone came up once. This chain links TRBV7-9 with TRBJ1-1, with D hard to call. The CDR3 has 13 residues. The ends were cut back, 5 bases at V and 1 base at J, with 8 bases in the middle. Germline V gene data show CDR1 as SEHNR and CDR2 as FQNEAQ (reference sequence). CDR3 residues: CASSPRWNTEAFF. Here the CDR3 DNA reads TGTGCCAGCAGCCCGAGATGGAACACTGAAGCTTTCTTT.

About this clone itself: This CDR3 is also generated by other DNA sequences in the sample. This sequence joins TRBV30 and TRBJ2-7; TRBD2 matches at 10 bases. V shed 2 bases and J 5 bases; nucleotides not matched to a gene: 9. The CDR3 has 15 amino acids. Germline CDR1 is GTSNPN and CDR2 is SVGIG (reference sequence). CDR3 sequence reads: CAWSFFGTSGDEQYF. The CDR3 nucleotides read TGTGCCTGGAGTTTTTTCGGAACTAGCGGGGACGAGCAGTACTTC. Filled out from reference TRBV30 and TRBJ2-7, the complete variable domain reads SQTIHQWPATLVQPVGSPLSLECTVEGTSNPNLYWYRQAAGRGLQLLFYSVGIGQISSEVPQNLSASRPQDRQFILSSKKLLLSDSGFYLCAWSFFGTSGDEQYFGPGTRLTVT.

The CDR3 DNA is TGCGCCAGCAGCAGGGGGGAAGGAGACAATGAGCAGTTCTTC. It yields the protein CASSRGEGDNEQFF. This chain connects TRBV5-1 to TRBJ2-1; D may correspond to TRBD1 or TRBD2 (6 bases each). Germline assignment: CDR1 SGHRS and CDR2 YFSETQ. This CDR3 spans 14 amino acids. With 4 bases removed from V and 5 bases from J, the gap between germline ends came to 13 bases.

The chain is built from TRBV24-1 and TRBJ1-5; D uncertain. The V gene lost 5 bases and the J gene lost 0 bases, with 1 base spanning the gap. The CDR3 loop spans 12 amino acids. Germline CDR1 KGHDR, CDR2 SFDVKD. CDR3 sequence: CATSGSNQPQHF. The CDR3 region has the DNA TGTGCCACCAGTGGTAGCAATCAGCCCCAGCATTTT.

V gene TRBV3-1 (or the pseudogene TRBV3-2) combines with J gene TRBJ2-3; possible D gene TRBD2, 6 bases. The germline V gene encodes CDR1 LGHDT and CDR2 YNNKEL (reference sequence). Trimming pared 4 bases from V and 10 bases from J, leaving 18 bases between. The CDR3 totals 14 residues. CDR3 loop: CASSPRPGEASQYF. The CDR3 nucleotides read TGTGCCAGCAGCCCCCGGCCGGGAGAAGCTTCGCAGTATTTT.

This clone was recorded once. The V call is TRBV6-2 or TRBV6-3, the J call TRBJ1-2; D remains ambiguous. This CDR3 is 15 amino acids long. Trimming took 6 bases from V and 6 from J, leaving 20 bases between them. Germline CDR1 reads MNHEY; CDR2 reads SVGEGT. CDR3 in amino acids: CASSPPGRRMDGYTF. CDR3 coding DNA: TGTGCCAGCAGCCCCCCCGGGCGCAGAATGGATGGCTACACCTTC.

The CDR3 spells CATSGGFSNQPQHF. For the CDR3, the DNA is TGTGCCACCAGTGGTGGGTTCAGCAATCAGCCCCAGCATTTT. The J gene is TRBJ1-5, the V gene TRBV24-1, with D unresolved. This CDR3 is built from 14 residues. The V end lost 5 bases, the J end lost 1 base, and 8 bases lay between the germline ends. Germline V gene data show CDR1 as KGHDR and CDR2 as SFDVKD.

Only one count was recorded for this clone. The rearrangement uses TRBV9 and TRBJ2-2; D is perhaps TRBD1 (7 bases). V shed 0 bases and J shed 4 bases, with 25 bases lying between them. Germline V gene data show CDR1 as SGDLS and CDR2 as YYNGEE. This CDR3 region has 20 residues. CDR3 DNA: TGTGCCAGCAGCGTAGCTGAGGGGGCCGGGACTCTAGGTTTCACCGGGGAGCTGTTTTTT. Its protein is CASSVAEGAGTLGFTGELFF.

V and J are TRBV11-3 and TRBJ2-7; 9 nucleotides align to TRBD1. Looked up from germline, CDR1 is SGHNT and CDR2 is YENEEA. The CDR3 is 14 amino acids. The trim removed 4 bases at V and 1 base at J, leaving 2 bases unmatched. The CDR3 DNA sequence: TGTGCCAGCAGCTCGGGGACAGGGTCCTACGAGCAGTACTTC. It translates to CASSSGTGSYEQYF.

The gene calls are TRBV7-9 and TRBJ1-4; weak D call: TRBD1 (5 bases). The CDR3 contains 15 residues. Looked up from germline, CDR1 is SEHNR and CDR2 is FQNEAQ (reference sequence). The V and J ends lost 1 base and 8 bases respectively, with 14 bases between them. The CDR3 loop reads CASSLVGLLKEKLFF. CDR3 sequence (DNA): TGTGCCAGCAGCTTAGTGGGGCTATTAAAGGAAAAACTGTTTTTT.

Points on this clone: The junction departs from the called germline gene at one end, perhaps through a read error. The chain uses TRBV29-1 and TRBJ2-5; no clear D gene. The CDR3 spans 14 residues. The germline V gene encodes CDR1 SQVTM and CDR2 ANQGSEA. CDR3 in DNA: TGCAGCGTTGAAAGATCCGGTGGCCAAGAGGCCCAGTACTTC. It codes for CSVERSGGQEAQYF.

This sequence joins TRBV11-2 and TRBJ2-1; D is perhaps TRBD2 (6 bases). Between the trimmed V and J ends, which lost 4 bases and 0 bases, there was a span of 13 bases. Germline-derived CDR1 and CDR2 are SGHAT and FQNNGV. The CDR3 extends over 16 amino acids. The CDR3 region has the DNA TGTGCCAGCAGCTCCCCCTCGGGAGCCTCCTACAATGAGCAGTTCTTC. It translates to CASSSPSGASYNEQFF.